A selection of T cell receptor beta chains follows, all from one sample in a study of blood T cell repertoires in COVID-19. Sequencing was performed with immunoSEQ multiplex PCR; in TCRdb, only in-frame clones are kept and a portion is missing. The top ten clones hold roughly 10% of a sample with about 140,000 clones, approximately 82% of them seen once. The sequencing sample was made of peripheral blood. The receptor set was obtained from a man aged 55 to 70 with active or convalescent COVID-19. Both conserved end residues are part of each CDR3. Each record gives: D gene, clone size, V gene, J gene, CDR3 protein, CDR3 DNA. D genes are given only for firm matches. The size field is filled for only some rows; it gives once, few, many or a size class.

-,-,TRBV7-9,TRBJ1-1,CASSSRVEYTEAFF,TGTGCCAGCAGCTCCAGGGTAGAGTACACTGAAGCTTTCTTT
-,-,TRBV12-3/TRBV12-4,TRBJ1-5,CASSLDSNQPQHF,TGTGCCAGCAGCCTTGACAGTAATCAGCCCCAGCATTTT
TRBD1,-,TRBV7-2,TRBJ1-3,CASSQRQGARGNTIYF,TGTGCCAGCAGCCAGAGACAGGGGGCGAGAGGAAACACCATATATTTT
TRBD2,-,TRBV6-5,TRBJ2-3,CASKREASTDTQYF,TGTGCCAGCAAGCGGGAGGCTAGCACAGATACGCAGTATTTT
TRBD2,-,TRBV30,TRBJ2-5,CAWRLAGGPGETQYF,TGTGCCTGGAGACTAGCGGGAGGGCCTGGCGAGACCCAGTACTTC
TRBD1,-,TRBV7-2,TRBJ1-1,CASSSTGSRVTEAFF,TGTGCCAGCAGCTCGACAGGGTCCCGGGTCACTGAAGCTTTCTTT
TRBD2,-,TRBV5-1,TRBJ2-1,CASSLYSSGSSYNEQFF,TGCGCCAGCAGCTTGTACAGTAGCGGGAGCTCCTACAATGAGCAGTTCTTC
TRBD1,-,TRBV4-1,TRBJ1-5,CASSQGGQGIQPQHF,TGCGCCAGCAGCCAAGGGGGACAGGGTATTCAGCCCCAGCATTTT
TRBD2,-,TRBV11-2,TRBJ2-2,CASSLIAGGTTGELFF,TGTGCCAGCAGCTTAATTGCGGGAGGGACCACCGGGGAGCTGTTTTTT
TRBD1,few,TRBV19,TRBJ1-5,CASSNKQGEHQPQHF,TGTGCCAGTAGTAACAAACAGGGGGAGCATCAGCCCCAGCATTTT
-,-,TRBV6-5,TRBJ1-6,CASGGGSPLHF,TGTGCCAGCGGGGGCGGGTCACCCCTCCACTTT
TRBD1,-,TRBV7-9,TRBJ1-4,CASSLVGQGGNEKLFF,TGTGCCAGCAGCTTAGTTGGACAGGGGGGTAATGAAAAACTGTTTTTT
-,-,TRBV4-1,TRBJ1-2,CASSQGDLRGSPRPNYGYTF,TGCGCCAGCAGCCAAGGGGATCTCCGGGGTTCTCCTCGGCCAAACTATGGCTACACCTTC
-,-,TRBV24-1,TRBJ1-2,CATSDFSGIYGYTF,TGTGCCACCAGTGATTTTTCGGGGATCTATGGCTACACCTTC
TRBD1,few,TRBV7-2,TRBJ1-2,CASSFTGQGNYGYTF,TGTGCCAGCAGCTTTACGGGACAGGGGAACTATGGCTACACCTTC
-,-,TRBV3-1/TRBV3-2,TRBJ1-1,CASSQVPESEAFF,TGTGCCAGCAGCCAAGTGCCCGAGTCTGAAGCTTTCTTT
-,-,TRBV20-1,TRBJ2-5,CSASRGSQETQYF,TGCAGTGCTAGTCGGGGGTCACAAGAGACCCAGTACTTC
-,-,TRBV7-9,TRBJ1-1,CASSWATEMNTEAFF,TGTGCCAGCAGCTGGGCGACAGAAATGAACACTGAAGCTTTCTTT
TRBD2,-,TRBV10-3,TRBJ2-3,CAISELLAGATDTQYF,TGTGCCATCAGTGAGTTGTTAGCGGGGGCCACAGATACGCAGTATTTT
-,-,TRBV7-9,TRBJ1-1,CASSRGGENTEAFF,TGTGCCAGCAGCCGCGGCGGGGAGAACACTGAAGCTTTCTTT
-,-,TRBV5-8,TRBJ1-1,CASSFRGIVAEAFF,TGTGCCAGCAGCTTCAGGGGAATTGTCGCTGAAGCTTTCTTT
-,-,TRBV27,TRBJ2-2,CASSLAGHTGELFF,TGTGCCAGCAGTTTAGCGGGGCACACCGGGGAGCTGTTTTTT
TRBD1,-,TRBV5-1,TRBJ1-2,CASSPGQIYGYTF,TGCGCCAGCAGCCCGGGACAGATCTATGGCTACACCTTC
-,-,TRBV28,TRBJ1-1,CASRRLLNTEAFF,TGTGCCAGCAGGCGCCTTCTGAACACTGAAGCTTTCTTT
-,-,TRBV30,TRBJ1-1,CACQPTGGEAFF,TGTGCCTGCCAACCGACGGGGGGTGAAGCTTTCTTT
TRBD1,-,TRBV27,TRBJ2-3,CASRQTGTGTRLPDTQYF,TGTGCCAGCAGACAAACCGGGACAGGAACCCGGTTACCAGATACGCAGTATTTT
TRBD2,-,TRBV11-2,TRBJ2-5,CASSLVGGGIQETQYF,TGTGCCAGCAGCTTAGTTGGCGGGGGGATCCAAGAGACCCAGTACTTC
TRBD1,-,TRBV29-1,TRBJ1-3,CSARSGTGGNTIYF,TGCAGCGCACGGTCCGGGACAGGGGGGAACACCATATATTTT
TRBD2,-,TRBV10-1,TRBJ2-1,CASAPTSEYNEQFF,TGCGCCAGCGCCCCGACTAGCGAATACAATGAGCAGTTCTTC
TRBD1,-,TRBV11-3,TRBJ2-7,CASSETGVNEQYF,TGTGCCAGCAGCGAGACAGGGGTCAACGAGCAGTACTTC
-,-,TRBV11-2,TRBJ2-5,CASSLWQQETQYF,TGTGCCAGCAGCTTATGGCAGCAAGAGACCCAGTACTTC
-,-,TRBV19,TRBJ1-1,CASSIVGSSRRTEAFF,TGTGCCAGTAGTATAGTGGGCAGCTCCAGGCGAACTGAAGCTTTCTTT
TRBD1,once,TRBV5-4,TRBJ1-6,CASSWGQHIYNSPLHF,TGTGCCAGCAGCTGGGGACAGCATATTTATAATTCACCCCTCCACTTT
-,-,TRBV9,TRBJ2-3,CASSVGAGPADTQYF,TGTGCCAGCAGCGTAGGGGCGGGTCCAGCAGATACGCAGTATTTT
TRBD1,once,TRBV11-2,TRBJ1-1,CASSYDRAVGTEAFF,TGTGCCAGCAGCTATGACAGGGCGGTAGGCACTGAAGCTTTCTTT
TRBD1,-,TRBV19,TRBJ2-3,CASRDRGKADTQYF,TGTGCCAGTAGGGACAGGGGAAAGGCAGATACGCAGTATTTT
TRBD1,-,TRBV5-1,TRBJ1-1,CASRQFAGTDTEAFF,TGCGCCAGCAGACAGTTCGCCGGGACAGACACTGAAGCTTTCTTT
-,-,TRBV7-2,TRBJ1-1,CASSWGQGDTEAFF,TGTGCCAGCAGCTGGGGGCAGGGAGATACTGAAGCTTTCTTT
-,-,TRBV10-2,TRBJ2-5,CASSESGSQETQYF,TGCGCCAGCAGTGAATCAGGGTCCCAAGAGACCCAGTACTTC
-,-,TRBV4-2,TRBJ1-3,CASSQGSLQDSGNTIYF,TGTGCCAGCAGCCAAGGGTCACTCCAGGACTCTGGAAACACCATATATTTT
TRBD2,-,TRBV7-9,TRBJ2-3,CASSLMVAGGMDTQYF,TGTGCCAGCAGCTTAATGGTAGCGGGGGGTATGGATACGCAGTATTTT
-,-,TRBV5-4,TRBJ1-6,CASSAGRGWNSPLHF,TGTGCCAGCAGCGCAGGAAGGGGATGGAATTCACCCCTCCACTTT
-,-,TRBV7-9,TRBJ1-2,CASDPGVNYGYTF,TGTGCCAGCGACCCGGGGGTGAACTATGGCTACACCTTC
-,few,TRBV24-1,TRBJ2-3,CATSGTSERTDTQYF,TGTGCCACCAGCGGGACTTCGGAGCGGACAGATACGCAGTATTTT
TRBD1,once,TRBV6-2/TRBV6-3,TRBJ2-7,CASSSTDTGGVREQYF,TGTGCCAGCAGTTCTACCGACACAGGGGGCGTCCGGGAGCAGTACTTC
-,-,TRBV11-2,TRBJ2-3,CASTSSTDTQYF,TGTGCCAGCACCTCTAGCACAGATACGCAGTATTTT
-,-,TRBV3-1/TRBV3-2,TRBJ2-3,CASSQVEPDYMQYF,TGTGCCAGCAGCCAAGTCGAACCCGATTACATGCAGTATTTT
-,-,TRBV5-6,TRBJ1-5,CAKNKGDNQPQHF,TGTGCCAAAAATAAGGGGGATAATCAGCCCCAGCATTTT
-,-,TRBV7-2,TRBJ2-3,CASSASSAASTDTQYF,TGTGCCAGCAGCGCTTCTAGCGCTGCTAGCACAGATACGCAGTATTTT
TRBD1,once,TRBV29-1,TRBJ1-1,CSALTGGIPEAFF,TGCAGCGCGTTAACAGGGGGAATTCCTGAAGCTTTCTTT
TRBD1,few,TRBV19,TRBJ1-6,CASNDRGRRRDSPLHF,TGTGCCAGTAATGACAGGGGGCGACGTCGGGATTCACCCCTCCACTTT
TRBD1,-,TRBV29-1,TRBJ1-4,CSVREGQGNEKLFF,TGCAGCGTTCGTGAGGGACAGGGTAATGAAAAACTGTTTTTT
TRBD1,once,TRBV5-1,TRBJ2-2,CASSKQGERSGELFF,TGCGCCAGCAGCAAACAGGGGGAGAGGAGCGGGGAGCTGTTTTTT
TRBD1,-,TRBV7-2,TRBJ1-1,CASSDRENTEAFF,TGTGCCAGCAGCGACAGGGAGAACACTGAAGCTTTCTTT
TRBD2,-,TRBV7-2,TRBJ2-1,CASSLARGGTSAYNEQFF,TGTGCCAGCAGCTTAGCGCGAGGGGGGACTAGCGCCTACAATGAGCAGTTCTTC
TRBD2,-,TRBV5-6,TRBJ2-5,CASSPLIAGARETQYF,TGTGCCAGCAGCCCCCTGATAGCGGGGGCGAGGGAGACCCAGTACTTC
TRBD1,-,TRBV12-3/TRBV12-4,TRBJ1-1,CASTRTGEAFF,TGTGCCAGCACACGGACAGGTGAAGCTTTCTTT